Listed here is a single T cell receptor (beta chain). The antigen remains unidentified. The data derive from a study of beta chain features in type 1 diabetes. Study conclusions and caveats: Because the template was cDNA, high-expressing cells might be over-represented. TCRB CDR3s were moderately but significantly shorter in Type 1 diabetes patients in all four CD4+ subsets.

Germline CDR1 and CDR2: MNHEY and SVGAGI. The ends were cut back, 6 bases at V and 5 bases at J, with 19 bases in the middle. The CDR3 sequence is 15 residues long. Expressed TCRB transcripts got sequenced, as all isolated RNA was reverse transcribed. Assay used: immunoSEQ multiplex PCR; TCRdb lists only in-frame clones, some missing. In the table there are 600,000 to 700,000 clones, roughly an eighth of which are singletons. Sequenced material: naive CD4+ T cells from blood. The TCR comes from a man aged 30 to 45 with type 1 diabetes. V and J are TRBV6-5 and TRBJ1-1; no firm D call. CDR3 sequence (DNA): TGTGCCAGCAGCCCCTCAACCTTGCGGGGAACTGAAGCTTTCTTT. Translated: CASSPSTLRGTEAFF.